The rows below give T cell receptor beta chains drawn from one sample of a study of shared clonotypes between healthy human individuals. The repertoire was sequenced with immunoSEQ multiplex PCR; TCRdb's copy has only in-frame clones and lacks some. This table has just over 2,000,000 clones, 85% to 95% appearing once. The sequenced material came from naive CD4+ T cells sorted from blood. The receptors shown here come from a man aged 18 to 29 in good health. CDR3s include the opening cysteine and the closing phenylalanine or tryptophan. Each record gives: clone size, D gene, V gene, J gene, CDR3 protein, CDR3 DNA. D genes are given only for firm matches. Clone size is not always given. Where it is, it says once, few, many or a class for expanded clones.

clone size: -; D gene: -; V gene: TRBV5-6; J gene: TRBJ2-7; CDR3 protein: CASSLGPGLATYEQYF; CDR3 DNA: TGTGCCAGCAGCTTGGGGCCGGGTCTGGCTACCTACGAGCAGTACTTC
clone size: -; D gene: -; V gene: TRBV6-5; J gene: TRBJ2-7; CDR3 protein: CASRSGVPHEQYF; CDR3 DNA: TGTGCCAGCAGGTCAGGGGTCCCCCACGAGCAGTACTTC
clone size: -; D gene: -; V gene: TRBV18; J gene: TRBJ1-6; CDR3 protein: CASSPGRQFDNSPLHF; CDR3 DNA: TGTGCCAGCTCACCAGGGAGACAGTTCGATAATTCACCCCTCCACTTT
clone size: -; D gene: -; V gene: TRBV9; J gene: TRBJ1-4; CDR3 protein: CASSVDGTFGEKLFF; CDR3 DNA: TGTGCCAGCAGCGTCGACGGGACTTTCGGGGAAAAACTGTTTTTT
clone size: -; D gene: -; V gene: TRBV14; J gene: TRBJ1-1; CDR3 protein: CASSQDVGGVHTEAFF; CDR3 DNA: TGTGCCAGCAGCCAAGATGTTGGGGGGGTCCACACTGAAGCTTTCTTT
clone size: -; D gene: -; V gene: TRBV12-2; J gene: TRBJ1-2; CDR3 protein: CASRLALQGARYGYTF; CDR3 DNA: TGTGCAAGTCGCTTAGCCCTACAGGGGGCACGATATGGCTACACCTTC
clone size: -; D gene: -; V gene: TRBV30; J gene: TRBJ2-7; CDR3 protein: CAWSYQGTGEQYF; CDR3 DNA: TGTGCCTGGAGTTATCAGGGGACCGGCGAGCAGTACTTC
clone size: -; D gene: -; V gene: TRBV4-3; J gene: TRBJ2-7; CDR3 protein: CASSQDMASAAYEQYF; CDR3 DNA: TGCGCCAGCAGCCAAGATATGGCTAGCGCCGCCTACGAGCAGTACTTC
clone size: -; D gene: -; V gene: TRBV6-6; J gene: TRBJ1-5; CDR3 protein: CASSQDMFFQPQHF; CDR3 DNA: TGTGCCAGCAGTCAGGACATGTTTTTTCAGCCCCAGCATTTT
clone size: -; D gene: -; V gene: TRBV6-1; J gene: TRBJ1-4; CDR3 protein: CASTRGNEKLFF; CDR3 DNA: TGTGCCAGCACCCGAGGAAATGAAAAACTGTTTTTT
clone size: -; D gene: -; V gene: TRBV5-4; J gene: TRBJ2-5; CDR3 protein: CASSLEGLQETQYF; CDR3 DNA: TGTGCCAGCAGCTTGGAAGGGCTCCAAGAGACCCAGTACTTC
clone size: -; D gene: -; V gene: TRBV5-1; J gene: TRBJ2-7; CDR3 protein: CASSLEGNYEQYF; CDR3 DNA: TGCGCCAGCAGCTTGGAAGGGAACTACGAGCAGTACTTC
clone size: -; D gene: -; V gene: TRBV11-3; J gene: TRBJ2-1; CDR3 protein: CASRKGTSDEQFF; CDR3 DNA: TGTGCCAGCAGAAAGGGAACTAGTGATGAGCAGTTCTTC
clone size: -; D gene: -; V gene: TRBV4-3; J gene: TRBJ1-1; CDR3 protein: CASSQMDRNTEAFF; CDR3 DNA: TGCGCCAGCAGCCAAATGGACCGGAACACTGAAGCTTTCTTT
clone size: -; D gene: -; V gene: TRBV1; J gene: TRBJ2-1; CDR3 protein: CTPYPGTSTNEQFF; CDR3 DNA: TGCACCCCTTACCCCGGGACTAGTACGAATGAGCAGTTCTTC
clone size: -; D gene: TRBD1; V gene: TRBV27; J gene: TRBJ2-1; CDR3 protein: CASQGVLYNEQFF; CDR3 DNA: TGTGCCAGCCAGGGGGTTCTTTACAATGAGCAGTTCTTC
clone size: -; D gene: -; V gene: TRBV28; J gene: TRBJ2-6; CDR3 protein: CASSLWTHRDILSGANVLTF; CDR3 DNA: TGTGCCAGCAGTTTATGGACCCACCGGGACATCCTCTCTGGGGCCAACGTCCTGACTTTC
clone size: -; D gene: -; V gene: TRBV12-5; J gene: TRBJ1-2; CDR3 protein: CASGLAFPNLYGYTF; CDR3 DNA: TGTGCTAGTGGTTTGGCCTTCCCCAACCTCTATGGCTACACCTTC
clone size: once; D gene: -; V gene: TRBV6-1; J gene: TRBJ2-3; CDR3 protein: CASKLRHFTDTQYF; CDR3 DNA: TGTGCCAGCAAACTTCGACACTTCACAGATACGCAGTATTTT
clone size: once; D gene: TRBD1; V gene: TRBV7-2; J gene: TRBJ2-3; CDR3 protein: CASSLGQGITDTQYF; CDR3 DNA: TGTGCCAGCAGCCTAGGACAGGGAATTACAGATACGCAGTATTTT
clone size: -; D gene: -; V gene: TRBV6-6; J gene: TRBJ2-3; CDR3 protein: CASGSPATDTQYF; CDR3 DNA: TGTGCCAGCGGGTCCCCGGCAACAGATACGCAGTATTTT
clone size: -; D gene: TRBD1; V gene: TRBV28; J gene: TRBJ2-2; CDR3 protein: CASSTGGAWYTGELFF; CDR3 DNA: TGTGCCAGCAGTACAGGGGGCGCTTGGTACACCGGGGAGCTGTTTTTT
clone size: -; D gene: TRBD2; V gene: TRBV2; J gene: TRBJ2-3; CDR3 protein: CASSAQGGSGTDTQYF; CDR3 DNA: TGTGCCAGCAGTGCCCAGGGCGGGAGTGGGACAGATACGCAGTATTTT
clone size: -; D gene: -; V gene: TRBV25-1; J gene: TRBJ1-4; CDR3 protein: CASSEPSVLNEKLFF; CDR3 DNA: TGTGCCAGCAGTGAACCCTCGGTCTTAAATGAAAAACTGTTTTTT